The clone carrying this T cell receptor (beta chain) was picked up one time. Its antigen is unknown. It was autoimmune disease history or systemic immunosuppression that excluded patients. Profiled with immunoSEQ multiplex PCR; TCRdb holds only in-frame clones, not every one. The sample yields under 70,000 clones, 65% to 85% seen once. The V gene end was trimmed by 6 bases and the J gene end by 5 bases; junction bases not matched to a gene: 12. The germline gives CDR1 MNHNS, CDR2 SASEGT. The CDR3 sequence is 15 residues long. The data were obtained in a study of OX40 agonist ivuxolimab in advanced cancers. The wider study: It was permissible to have had prior anti-PD-1, anti-PD-L1 or anti-CTLA-4 therapy, and approximately 41% had some. Overall study results and limits: Compared with CD4+, CD8+ T cells on average had more expanded clones. Clonal expansion from baseline to week 6 occurred in both CD4+ and CD8+ T cells.

The receptor comes from an adult with an advanced solid tumor such as melanoma, head and neck, liver or kidney cancer. Specimen: CD4+ or CD8+ T cells sorted from blood, collected in a trial of the OX40 agonist ivuxolimab. V and J are TRBV6-1 and TRBJ1-2; 7 bases map to TRBD1. CDR3 residues: CASSAETGLSYGYTF. CDR3 sequence (DNA): TGTGCCAGCAGCGCCGAGACAGGGCTGTCTTATGGCTACACCTTC.